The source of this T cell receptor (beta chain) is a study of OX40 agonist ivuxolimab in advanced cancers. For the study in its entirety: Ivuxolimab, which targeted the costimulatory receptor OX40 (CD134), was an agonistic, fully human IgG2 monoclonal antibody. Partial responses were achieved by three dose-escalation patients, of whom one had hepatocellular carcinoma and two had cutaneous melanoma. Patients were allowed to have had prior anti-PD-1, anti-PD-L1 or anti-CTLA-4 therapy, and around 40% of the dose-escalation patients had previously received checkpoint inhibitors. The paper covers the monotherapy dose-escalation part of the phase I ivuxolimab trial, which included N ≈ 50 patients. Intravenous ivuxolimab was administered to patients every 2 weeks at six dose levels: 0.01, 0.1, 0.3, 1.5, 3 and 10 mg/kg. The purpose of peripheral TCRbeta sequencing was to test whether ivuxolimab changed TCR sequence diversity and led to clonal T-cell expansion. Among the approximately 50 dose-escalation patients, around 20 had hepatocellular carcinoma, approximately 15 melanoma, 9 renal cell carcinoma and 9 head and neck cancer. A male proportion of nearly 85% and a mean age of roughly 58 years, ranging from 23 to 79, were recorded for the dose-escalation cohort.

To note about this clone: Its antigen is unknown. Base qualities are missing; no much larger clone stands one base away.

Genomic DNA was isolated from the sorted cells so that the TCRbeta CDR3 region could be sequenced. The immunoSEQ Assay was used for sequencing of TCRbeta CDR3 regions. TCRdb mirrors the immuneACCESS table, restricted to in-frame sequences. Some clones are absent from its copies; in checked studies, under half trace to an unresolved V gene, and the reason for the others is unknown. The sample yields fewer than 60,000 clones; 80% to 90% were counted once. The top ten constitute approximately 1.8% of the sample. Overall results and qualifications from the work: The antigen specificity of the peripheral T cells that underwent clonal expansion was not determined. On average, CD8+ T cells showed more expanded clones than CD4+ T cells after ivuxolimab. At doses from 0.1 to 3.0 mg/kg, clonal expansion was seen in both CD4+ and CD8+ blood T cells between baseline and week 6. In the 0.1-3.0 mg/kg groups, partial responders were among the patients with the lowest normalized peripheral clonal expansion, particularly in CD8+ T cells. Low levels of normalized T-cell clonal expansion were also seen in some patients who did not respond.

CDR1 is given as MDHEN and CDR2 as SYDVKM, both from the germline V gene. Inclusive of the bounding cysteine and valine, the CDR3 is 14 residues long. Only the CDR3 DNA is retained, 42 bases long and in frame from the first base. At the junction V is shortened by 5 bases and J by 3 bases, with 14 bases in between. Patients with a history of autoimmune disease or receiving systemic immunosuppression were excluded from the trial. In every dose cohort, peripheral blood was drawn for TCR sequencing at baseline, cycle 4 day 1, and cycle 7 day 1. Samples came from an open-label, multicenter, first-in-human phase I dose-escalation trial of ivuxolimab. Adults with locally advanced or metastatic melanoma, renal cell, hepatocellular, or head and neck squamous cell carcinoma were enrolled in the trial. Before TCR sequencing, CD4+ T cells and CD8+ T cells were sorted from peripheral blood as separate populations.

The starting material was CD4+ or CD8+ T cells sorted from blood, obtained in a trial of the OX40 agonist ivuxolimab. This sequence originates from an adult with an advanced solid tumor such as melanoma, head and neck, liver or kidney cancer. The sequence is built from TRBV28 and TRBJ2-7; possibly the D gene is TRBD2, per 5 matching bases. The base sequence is TGTGCCAGCAGTCCCCCGGCTAGCAGCTACGAGCAGTACGTC. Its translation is CASSPPASSYEQYV.